These 25 T cell receptor beta chains came from one sample sequenced in a study of CD8 T cells in Susac syndrome. An input of roughly 0.45 to 1 ug of RNA was subjected to reverse transcription using random hexamers. Each CDR3 protein is one row after TCRdb ran MiXCR on the immunoSEQ multiplex PCR reads. The table includes more than 95,000 distinct CDR3 sequences, 90% to 95% detected once. Sequenced sample: CD4+ T cells from PBMCs. The receptors here all came from a human donor in good health.

This clonotype showed up just a few times. The J gene is TRBJ1-1, the V gene TRBV18; a weak D match, TRBD1 (5 bases). This CDR3 has 14 residues. V was pared by 2 bases and J by 1 base, with 8 bases between. CDR1 is KGHSH, CDR2 LQKENI, per germline. The CDR3 reads CASSPLGGNTEAFF. CDR3 nucleotide sequence: TGTGCCAGCTCACCATTGGGGGGGAACACTGAAGCTTTCTTT.

Only a few counts were recorded for this clonotype. V is TRBV7-8 and J is TRBJ2-7; TRBD1 aligns across 7 bases. The V gene's germline CDR1 is SGHVS and CDR2 FQNEAQ. With 5 bases clipped from V and 0 bases from J, the junction kept 7 bases outside the gene matches. This CDR3 is built from 15 residues. The CDR3 here is CASSTRQGSSYEQYF. Here the CDR3 DNA reads TGTGCCAGCAGCACGAGACAGGGCAGCTCCTACGAGCAGTACTTC.

The DNA for the CDR3 is TGCAGCGTTGGGGACGGGACTGAAGCTTTCTTT. Translated, it gives CSVGDGTEAFF. The genes are TRBV29-1 and TRBJ1-1, with D possibly being TRBD1 (5 bases). V dropped 4 bases and J dropped 5 bases, with 8 bases sitting between them. From germline, CDR1 is SQVTM and CDR2 ANQGSEA. This CDR3 has 11 residues.

DNA for the CDR3: TGCAGCGCCCCCGGAGGGGGGTACAATGAGCAGTTCTTC. Translation: CSAPGGGYNEQFF. The chain has TRBV29-1 and TRBJ2-1, with D perhaps given as TRBD1 or TRBD2 (6 bases each). Trimming left V 7 bases short and J 4 bases short, with 14 bases between. This CDR3 region has 13 residues. CDR1 is SQVTM, CDR2 ANQGSEA, per germline.

The chain is built from TRBV7-6 and TRBJ1-1, with TRBD1 matching over 7 bases. Trimming removed 3 bases from V and 5 bases from J; junction bases left unmatched: 9. The germline CDR1 and CDR2 sequences are SGHVS and FNYEAQ. The CDR3 loop spans 15 amino acids. The CDR3: CASSFQLRGETEAFF. The CDR3 region has the DNA TGTGCCAGCAGCTTTCAGCTCAGGGGGGAGACTGAAGCTTTCTTT.

The rearrangement links TRBV18 to TRBJ2-1; TRBD1 might be the D (6 bases). Germline V CDR1 and CDR2: KGHSH, LQKENI. The CDR3 contains 16 residues. The germline V and J ends were trimmed by 0 bases and 0 bases, with 9 bases remaining between them. This CDR3 is CASSPPLGGSYNEQFF. The CDR3 bases are TGTGCCAGCTCACCACCGCTAGGGGGCTCCTACAATGAGCAGTTCTTC.

This chain joins TRBV3-1 and TRBJ1-1, with D hard to call. Trimming removed 4 bases from V and 4 bases from J, with 16 bases in between. Germline CDR1 is LGHDT and CDR2 is YNNKEL (reference sequence). The CDR3 is made up of 15 amino acids. The CDR3 is CASSPSGLRRTEAFF. Here the CDR3 DNA reads TGTGCCAGCAGCCCCTCGGGTTTGCGGCGCACTGAAGCTTTCTTT.

The chain employs TRBV20-1 and TRBJ2-2; D possibly corresponds to TRBD1 (6 bases). CDR3 length: 15 residues. The V end was cut by 3 bases, the J end by 4 bases, with 15 bases between. Per germline, CDR1 DFQATT and CDR2 SNEGSKA (reference sequence). Here the CDR3 reads CSASRTEAGTGELFF. DNA of the CDR3: TGCAGTGCTAGCCGGACAGAGGCGGGCACCGGGGAGCTGTTTTTT.

The chain couples TRBV7-2 to TRBJ2-3; 9 bases line up with TRBD2. Germline values: CDR1 SGHTA, CDR2 FQGNSA. V shed 5 bases, J shed 5 bases, and the junction held 8 bases outside the gene matches. This CDR3 spans 15 amino acids. CDR3 sequence reads: CASSPLAGAQDTQYF. CDR3 in DNA: TGTGCCAGCAGCCCCTTAGCGGGAGCACAAGATACGCAGTATTTT.

This clonotype has more than one count but fewer than ten. The chain has TRBV2 and TRBJ2-7; D call uncertain. Trimming removed 3 bases at V and 7 bases at J, with 10 bases between. CDR1 is SNHLY, CDR2 FYNNEI, per germline. The CDR3 is made up of 12 amino acids. The CDR3 sequence is CASSDRAGEQYF. CDR3 coding DNA: TGTGCCAGCAGTGATAGGGCTGGAGAGCAGTACTTC.

V usage is TRBV6-5 and J usage is TRBJ2-3, with 9 bases fitting TRBD1. With 4 bases clipped from V and 2 bases from J, the junction kept 7 bases outside the gene matches. The germline V gene has CDR1 MNHEY and CDR2 SVGAGI. The length of the CDR3 is 16 residues. The CDR3 reads CASSSRTGASTDTQYF. DNA for the CDR3: TGTGCCAGCAGTTCGAGGACAGGGGCCTCCACAGATACGCAGTATTTT.

This chain links TRBV29-1 with TRBJ2-3, with a possible D match to TRBD1 (5 bases). V lost 6 bases, J lost 4 bases, and 17 bases lay in between. Looked up from germline, CDR1 is SQVTM and CDR2 is ANQGSEA. This CDR3 has 14 residues. CDR3 DNA sequence: TGCAGCGTCGACTCTTCAGGGCGTCCAGATACGCAGTATTTT. Protein product: CSVDSSGRPDTQYF.

This clonotype showed up just once. The V call is TRBV18, the J call TRBJ1-1, with D possibly being TRBD1 (6 bases). Deletions cut 2 bases from V and 0 bases from J, with 13 bases between. In germline, CDR1 is KGHSH, CDR2 LQKENI. The CDR3 length is 16 residues. CDR3 sequence reads: CASSPGGAGMNTEAFF. DNA for the CDR3: TGTGCCAGCTCACCAGGGGGGGCAGGGATGAACACTGAAGCTTTCTTT. Variable domain in full (rest from reference TRBV18 and TRBJ1-1): NAGVMQNPRHLVRRRGQEARLRCSPMKGHSHVYWYRQLPEEGLKFMVYLQKENIIDESGMPKERFSAEFPKEGPSILRIQQVVRGDSAAYFCASSPGGAGMNTEAFFGQGTRLTVV.

The rearrangement joins TRBV5-4 to TRBJ1-2; D is unresolved. The ends were cut back, 0 bases at V and 7 bases at J, with 7 bases in the middle. The CDR3 has 12 residues. The germline V gene encodes CDR1 SGHNT and CDR2 YYREEE (reference sequence). The CDR3 DNA follows: TGTGCCAGCAGCTTGGTTTCAGGTGGCTACACCTTC. Its protein product is CASSLVSGGYTF.

This clonotype was seen a single time. This chain connects TRBV5-1 to TRBJ1-2; tentatively, D is TRBD1 (5 bases). The CDR3 extends over 13 amino acids. Germline-derived CDR1 and CDR2 are SGHRS and YFSETQ. V was shortened by 5 bases and J by 4 bases, with 12 bases between the two germline ends. The chain's CDR3 is CASSPDDSYGYTF. CDR3 nucleotides: TGCGCCAGCAGTCCAGACGACAGCTATGGCTACACCTTC.

In this sample, this clonotype turned up once. This chain uses TRBV9 with TRBJ2-3; 11 nucleotides agree with TRBD2. V was pared by 4 bases and J by 5 bases, with 12 bases of the junction left unmatched. The CDR3 runs 17 residues. CDR1 and CDR2 from the germline V gene are SGDLS and YYNGEE. CDR3 loop: CASSLSLTSGSGDTQYF. For the CDR3, the DNA is TGTGCCAGCAGCTTGTCCCTAACTAGCGGGAGTGGAGATACGCAGTATTTT.

The CDR3 spells CASSLGGMETQYF. The CDR3, as DNA: TGTGCCAGCAGCTTGGGGGGCATGGAGACCCAGTACTTC. The chain uses TRBV5-4 and TRBJ2-5, with D perhaps TRBD1 (5 bases). This CDR3 has 13 residues. Per germline, CDR1 SGHNT and CDR2 YYREEE (reference sequence). V was shortened by 0 bases and J by 5 bases, with 8 bases between the two germline ends.

The chain is built from TRBV5-1 and TRBJ2-1; 12 bases are shared with TRBD2. This CDR3 comprises 15 residues. Germline values: CDR1 SGHRS, CDR2 YFSETQ. J was trimmed by 3 bases and V by 4 bases; bases with no gene match: 2. This chain's CDR3 is CASSEGLAGYNEQFF. Written as DNA, the CDR3 is TGCGCCAGCAGCGAGGGACTAGCGGGCTACAATGAGCAGTTCTTC.

The CDR3 coding sequence is TGCAGTGCTAGAGGAGGGGGGGCCAACTATGGCTACACCTTC. It yields the protein CSARGGGANYGYTF. The chain employs TRBV20-1 and TRBJ1-2, with D possibly being TRBD1 (6 bases). Germline assignment: CDR1 DFQATT and CDR2 SNEGSKA (reference sequence). V was trimmed by 1 base and J by 2 bases, leaving 11 bases between them. The CDR3 is 14 amino acids.

The genes are TRBV29-1 and TRBJ1-2; TRBD1 matches 7 bases. Per germline, CDR1 SQVTM and CDR2 ANQGSEA. The CDR3 consists of 17 residues. V dropped 3 bases and J dropped 4; count of bases not matched to a gene: 17. The CDR3 region is CSVDWDPYRRGPYGYTF. The CDR3 DNA sequence: TGCAGCGTTGATTGGGACCCCTACCGGAGGGGGCCCTATGGCTACACCTTC.

This rearrangement joins TRBV7-2 to TRBJ2-3, with no clear D. Looked up from germline, CDR1 is SGHTA and CDR2 is FQGNSA. With 4 bases removed from V and 9 bases from J, the gap between germline ends came to 8 bases. The CDR3 loop spans 11 amino acids. This chain's CDR3 is CASSSSGTQYF. The DNA for the CDR3 is TGTGCCAGCAGCTCCTCCGGCACGCAGTATTTT. The variable domain in full, completed from reference TRBV7-2 and TRBJ2-3, reads GAGVSQSPSNKVTEKGKDVELRCDPISGHTALYWYRQSLGQGLEFLIYFQGNSAPDKSGLPSDRFSAERTGGSVSTLTIQRTQQEDSAVYLCASSSSGTQYFGPGTRLTVL.

The chain employs TRBV20-1 and TRBJ1-2; no reliable D call. With 1 base removed from V and 7 bases from J, the gap between germline ends came to 7 bases. Germline lookup yields CDR1 DFQATT and CDR2 SNEGSKA (reference sequence). This CDR3 region has 11 residues. CDR3 region: CSARVGVGYTF. Here the CDR3 DNA reads TGCAGTGCTAGAGTTGGGGTTGGCTACACCTTC.

V gene TRBV2 combines with J gene TRBJ1-5; 9 bases are a match to TRBD1. Germline V gives CDR1 SNHLY, CDR2 FYNNEI. The CDR3 sequence is 17 residues long. V lost 6 bases to trimming and J lost 1 base; unmatched junction nucleotides: 10. The DNA of the CDR3 is TGTGCCAGCAGCGCGGGACAGGGAGTGAAAAGCAATCAGCCCCAGCATTTT. The encoded protein is CASSAGQGVKSNQPQHF.

The rearrangement joins TRBV4-3 to TRBJ1-4; 7 positions match TRBD1. V lost 3 bases to trimming and J lost 0 bases; unmatched junction nucleotides: 4. Germline values: CDR1 LGHNA, CDR2 YSLEER. The CDR3 covers 16 residues. CDR3 residues: CASSQGQPATNEKLFF. The CDR3 region has the DNA TGCGCCAGCAGCCAGGGACAGCCTGCAACTAATGAAAAACTGTTTTTT.

The chain couples TRBV6-1 to TRBJ1-4, with no clear D. CDR3 length: 16 residues. Deletions cut 5 bases from V and 7 bases from J, with 20 bases between. Germline CDR1 and CDR2: MNHNS and SASEGT. The CDR3: CASSPRSQPPREKLFF. The CDR3 nucleotides are TGTGCCAGCAGTCCTAGGTCCCAGCCCCCTCGTGAAAAACTGTTTTTT.